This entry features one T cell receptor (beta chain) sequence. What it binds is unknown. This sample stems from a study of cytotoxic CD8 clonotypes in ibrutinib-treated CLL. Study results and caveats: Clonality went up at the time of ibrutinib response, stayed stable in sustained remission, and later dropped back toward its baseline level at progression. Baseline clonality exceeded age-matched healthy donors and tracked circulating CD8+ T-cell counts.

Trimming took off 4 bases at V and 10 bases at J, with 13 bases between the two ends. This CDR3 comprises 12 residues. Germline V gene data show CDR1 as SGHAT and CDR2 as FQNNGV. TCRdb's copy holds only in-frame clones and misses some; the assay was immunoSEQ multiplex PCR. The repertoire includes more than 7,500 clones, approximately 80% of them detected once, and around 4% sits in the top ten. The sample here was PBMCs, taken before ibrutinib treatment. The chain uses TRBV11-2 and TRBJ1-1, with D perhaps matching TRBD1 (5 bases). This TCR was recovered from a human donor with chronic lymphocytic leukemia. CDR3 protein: CASSSGTAVAFF. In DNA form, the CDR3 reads TGTGCCAGCAGCTCTGGGACGGCGGTAGCTTTCTTT.